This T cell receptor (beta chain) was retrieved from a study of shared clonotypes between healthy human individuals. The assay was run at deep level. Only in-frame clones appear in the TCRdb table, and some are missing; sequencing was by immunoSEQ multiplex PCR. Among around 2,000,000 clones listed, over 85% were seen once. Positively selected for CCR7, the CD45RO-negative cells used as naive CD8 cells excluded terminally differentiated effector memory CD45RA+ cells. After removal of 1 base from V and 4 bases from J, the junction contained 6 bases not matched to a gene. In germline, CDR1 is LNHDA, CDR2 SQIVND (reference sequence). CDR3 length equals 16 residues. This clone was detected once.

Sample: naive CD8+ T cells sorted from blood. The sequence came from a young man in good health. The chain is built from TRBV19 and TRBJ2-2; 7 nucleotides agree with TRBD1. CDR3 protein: CASSIATGMVTGELFF. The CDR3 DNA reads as TGTGCCAGTAGTATAGCGACAGGGATGGTCACCGGGGAGCTGTTTTTT. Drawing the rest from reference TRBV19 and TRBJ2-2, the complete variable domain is DGGITQSPKYLFRKEGQNVTLSCEQNLNHDAMYWYRQDPGQGLRLIYYSQIVNDFQKGDIAEGYSVSREKKESFPLTVTSAQKNPTAFYLCASSIATGMVTGELFFGEGSRLTVL.